The T cell receptor (beta chain) under discussion was sequenced for a study of T cells after somatic rescue of genetic block. TCRdb's table, derived via immunoSEQ multiplex PCR, lists solely in-frame clones and lacks some. The table records 110,000 or so clones, around 90% of them present only once. The CDR3 contains 14 residues. J was trimmed by 2 bases and V by 4 bases; bases with no gene match: 3. Per germline, CDR1 KGHSH and CDR2 LQKENI. The sample comprised peripheral blood mononuclear cells (PBMCs). The chain combines TRBV18 with TRBJ1-2; TRBD1 matches at 8 bases. The origin of this receptor is a woman between 18 and 30 years old. CDR3 nucleotides: TGTGCCAGCTCACAGGACAGGGACAACTATGGCTACACCTTC. It is translated as CASSQDRDNYGYTF.